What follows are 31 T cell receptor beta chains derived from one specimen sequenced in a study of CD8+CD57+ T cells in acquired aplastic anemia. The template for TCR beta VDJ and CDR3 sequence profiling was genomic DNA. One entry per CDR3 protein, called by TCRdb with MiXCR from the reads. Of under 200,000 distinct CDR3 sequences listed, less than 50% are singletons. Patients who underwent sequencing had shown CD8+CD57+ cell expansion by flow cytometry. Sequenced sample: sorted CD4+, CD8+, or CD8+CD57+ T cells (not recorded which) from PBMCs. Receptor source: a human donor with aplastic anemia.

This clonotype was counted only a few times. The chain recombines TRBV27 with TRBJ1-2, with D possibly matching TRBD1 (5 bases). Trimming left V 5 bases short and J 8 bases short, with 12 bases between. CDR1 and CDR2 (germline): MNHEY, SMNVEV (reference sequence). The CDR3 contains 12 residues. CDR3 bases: TGTGCCAGCAGTCCCGGACACGGAGGCTACACCTTC. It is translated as CASSPGHGGYTF.

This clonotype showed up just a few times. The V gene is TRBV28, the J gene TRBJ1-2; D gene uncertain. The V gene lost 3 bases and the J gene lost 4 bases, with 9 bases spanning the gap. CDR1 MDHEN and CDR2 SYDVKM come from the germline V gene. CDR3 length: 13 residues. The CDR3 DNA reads TGTGCCAGCAGTTTGGCAGCAGCCTATGGCTACACCTTC. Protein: CASSLAAAYGYTF.

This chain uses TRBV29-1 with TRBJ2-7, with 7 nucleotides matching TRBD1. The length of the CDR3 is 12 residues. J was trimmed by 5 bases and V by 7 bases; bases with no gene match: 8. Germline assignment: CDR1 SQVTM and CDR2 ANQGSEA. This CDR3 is CSASSGTDEQYF. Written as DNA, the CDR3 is TGCAGCGCCTCGTCCGGGACAGACGAGCAGTACTTC.

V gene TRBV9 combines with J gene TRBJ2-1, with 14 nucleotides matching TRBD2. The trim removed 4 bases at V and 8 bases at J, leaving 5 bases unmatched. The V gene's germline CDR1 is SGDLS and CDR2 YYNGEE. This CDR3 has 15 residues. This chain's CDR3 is CASSPGTSGGHEQFF. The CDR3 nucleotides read TGTGCCAGCAGCCCTGGGACTAGCGGGGGACATGAGCAGTTCTTC.

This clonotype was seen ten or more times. This CDR3 reads CASSPDAEEEYNEQFF. The CDR3 nucleotides are TGTGCCAGCAGCCCCGATGCGGAAGAAGAATACAATGAGCAGTTCTTC. The chain links TRBV7-3 to TRBJ2-1, with D unclear. The ends were cut back, 5 bases at V and 4 bases at J, with 18 bases in the middle. The CDR3 covers 16 residues. Germline V gene sequence: CDR1 SGHTA, CDR2 FQGTGA.

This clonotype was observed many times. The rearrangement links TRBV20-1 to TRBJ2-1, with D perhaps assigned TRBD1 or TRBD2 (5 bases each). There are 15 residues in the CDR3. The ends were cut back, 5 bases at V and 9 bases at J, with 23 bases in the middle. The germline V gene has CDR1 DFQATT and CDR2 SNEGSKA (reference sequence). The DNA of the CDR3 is TGCAGTGCTGCCCCCGCGGGCCGCGAGGGGAGTGAGCAGTTCTTC. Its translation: CSAAPAGREGSEQFF.

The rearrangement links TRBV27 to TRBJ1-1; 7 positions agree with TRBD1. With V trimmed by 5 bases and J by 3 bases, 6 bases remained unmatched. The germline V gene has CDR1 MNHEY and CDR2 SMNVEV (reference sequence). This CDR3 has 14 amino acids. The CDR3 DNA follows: TGTGCCAGCAGTCCGACAGGGTTGCACACTGAAGCTTTCTTT. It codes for CASSPTGLHTEAFF.

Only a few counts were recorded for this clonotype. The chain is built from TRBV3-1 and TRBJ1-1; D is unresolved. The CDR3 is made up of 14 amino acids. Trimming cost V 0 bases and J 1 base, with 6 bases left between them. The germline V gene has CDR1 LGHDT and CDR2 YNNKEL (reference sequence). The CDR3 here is CASSQDRENTEAFF. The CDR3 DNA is TGTGCCAGCAGCCAAGACCGGGAGAACACTGAAGCTTTCTTT.

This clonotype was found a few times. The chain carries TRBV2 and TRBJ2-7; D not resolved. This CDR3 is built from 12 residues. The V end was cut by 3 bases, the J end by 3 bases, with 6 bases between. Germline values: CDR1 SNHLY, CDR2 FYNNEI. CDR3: CASSDSGYEQYF. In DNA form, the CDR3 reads TGTGCCAGCAGTGATTCAGGCTACGAGCAGTACTTC.

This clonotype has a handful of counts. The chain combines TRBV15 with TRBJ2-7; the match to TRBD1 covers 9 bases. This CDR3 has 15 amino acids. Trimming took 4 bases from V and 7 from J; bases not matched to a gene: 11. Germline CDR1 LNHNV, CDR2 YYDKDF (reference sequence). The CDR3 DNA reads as TGTGCCACCAGCAAGGGACAGGGTACGAGGGGTGAGCAGTACTTC. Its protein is CATSKGQGTRGEQYF. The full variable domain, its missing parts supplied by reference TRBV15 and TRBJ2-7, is DAMVIQNPRYQVTQFGKPVTLSCSQTLNHNVMYWYQQKSSQAPKLLFHYYDKDFNNEADTPDNFQSRRPNTSFCFLDIRSPGLGDTAMYLCATSKGQGTRGEQYFGPGTRLTVT.

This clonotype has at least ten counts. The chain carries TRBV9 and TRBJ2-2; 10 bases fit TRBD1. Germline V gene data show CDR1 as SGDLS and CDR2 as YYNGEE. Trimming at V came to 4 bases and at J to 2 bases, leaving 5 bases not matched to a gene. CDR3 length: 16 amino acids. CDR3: CASSHWDRGNTGELFF. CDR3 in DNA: TGTGCCAGCAGCCACTGGGACAGGGGAAACACCGGGGAGCTGTTTTTT.

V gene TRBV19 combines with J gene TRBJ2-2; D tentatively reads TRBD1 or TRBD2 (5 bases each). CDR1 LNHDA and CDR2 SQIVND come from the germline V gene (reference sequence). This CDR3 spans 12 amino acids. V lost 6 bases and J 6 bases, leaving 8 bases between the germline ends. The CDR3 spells CASRRGAGELFF. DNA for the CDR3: TGTGCCAGTAGAAGAGGGGCCGGGGAGCTGTTTTTT.

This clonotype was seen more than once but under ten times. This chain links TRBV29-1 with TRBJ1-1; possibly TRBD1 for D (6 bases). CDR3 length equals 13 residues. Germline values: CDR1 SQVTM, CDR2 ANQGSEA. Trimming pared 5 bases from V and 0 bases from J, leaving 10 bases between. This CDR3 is CSVKGTLNTEAFF. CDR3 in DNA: TGCAGCGTTAAGGGGACATTGAACACTGAAGCTTTCTTT.

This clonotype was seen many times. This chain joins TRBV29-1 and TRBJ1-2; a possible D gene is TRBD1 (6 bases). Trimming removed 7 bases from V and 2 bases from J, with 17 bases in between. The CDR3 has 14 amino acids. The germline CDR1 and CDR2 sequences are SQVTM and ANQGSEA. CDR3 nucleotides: TGCAGCGACTCCGCCCCCACAGGGAACTATGGCTACACCTTC. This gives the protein CSDSAPTGNYGYTF.

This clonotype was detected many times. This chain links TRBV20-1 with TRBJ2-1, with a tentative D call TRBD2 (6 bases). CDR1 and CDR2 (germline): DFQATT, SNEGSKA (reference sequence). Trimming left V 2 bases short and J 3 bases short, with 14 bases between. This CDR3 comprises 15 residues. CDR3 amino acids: CSARSQRARYNEQFF. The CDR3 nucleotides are TGCAGTGCTAGATCTCAGCGGGCCCGCTACAATGAGCAGTTCTTC.

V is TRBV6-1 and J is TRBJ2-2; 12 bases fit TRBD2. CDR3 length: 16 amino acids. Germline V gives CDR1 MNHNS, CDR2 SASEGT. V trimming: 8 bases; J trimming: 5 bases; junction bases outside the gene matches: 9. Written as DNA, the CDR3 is TGTGCCAGCTCTAACTCTCTAGCGGGAGGGACCGGGGAGCTGTTTTTT. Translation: CASSNSLAGGTGELFF.

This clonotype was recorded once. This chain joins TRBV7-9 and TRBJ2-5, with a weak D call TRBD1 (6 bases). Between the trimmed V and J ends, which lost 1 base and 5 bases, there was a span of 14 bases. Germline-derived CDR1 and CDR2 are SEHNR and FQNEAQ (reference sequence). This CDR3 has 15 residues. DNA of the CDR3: TGTGCCAGCAGCTTAGGGGCAGGGGAAGGGGAGACCCAGTACTTC. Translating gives CASSLGAGEGETQYF.

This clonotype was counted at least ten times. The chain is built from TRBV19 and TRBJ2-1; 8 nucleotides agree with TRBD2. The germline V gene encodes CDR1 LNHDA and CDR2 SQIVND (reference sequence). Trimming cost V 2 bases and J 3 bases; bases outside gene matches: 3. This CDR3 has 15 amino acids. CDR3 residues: CASSITSGFYNEQFF. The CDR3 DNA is TGTGCCAGTAGTATAACTAGCGGCTTCTACAATGAGCAGTTCTTC.

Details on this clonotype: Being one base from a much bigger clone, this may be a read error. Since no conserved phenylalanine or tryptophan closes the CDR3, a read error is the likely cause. The CDR3 loop reads CASSLDRDYEQYL. The CDR3 DNA follows: TGCGCCAGCAGCCTGGACAGGGACTACGAGCAGTACCTC. The chain carries TRBV4-3 and TRBJ2-7; 8 bases are shared with TRBD1. V dropped 4 bases and J dropped 3; count of bases not matched to a gene: 2. The V gene's germline CDR1 is LGHNA and CDR2 YSLEER. CDR3 size: 13 residues.

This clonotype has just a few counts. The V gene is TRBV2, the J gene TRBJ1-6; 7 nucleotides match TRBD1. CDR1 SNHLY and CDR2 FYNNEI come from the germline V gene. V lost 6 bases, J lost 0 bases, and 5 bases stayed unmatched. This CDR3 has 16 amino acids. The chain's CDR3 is CASRNRDSSYNSPLHF. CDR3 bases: TGTGCCAGCAGGAACAGGGACAGCTCCTATAATTCACCCCTCCACTTT. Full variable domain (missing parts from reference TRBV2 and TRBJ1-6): EPEVTQTPSHQVTQMGQEVILRCVPISNHLYFYWYRQILGQKVEFLVSFYNNEISEKSEIFDDQFSVERPDGSNFTLKIRSTKLEDSAMYFCASRNRDSSYNSPLHFGNGTRLTVT.

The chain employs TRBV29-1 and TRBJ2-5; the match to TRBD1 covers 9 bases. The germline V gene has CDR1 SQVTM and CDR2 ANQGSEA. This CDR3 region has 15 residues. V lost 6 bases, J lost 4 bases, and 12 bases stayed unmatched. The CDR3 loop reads CSVTPGTGIGETQYF. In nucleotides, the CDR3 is TGCAGCGTCACCCCCGGGACAGGGATTGGAGAGACCCAGTACTTC. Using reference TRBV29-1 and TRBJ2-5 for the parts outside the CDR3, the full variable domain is SAVISQKPSRDICQRGTSLTIQCQVDSQVTMMFWYRQQPGQSLTLIATANQGSEATYESGFVIDKFPISRPNLTFSTLTVSNMSPEDSSIYLCSVTPGTGIGETQYFGPGTRLLVL.

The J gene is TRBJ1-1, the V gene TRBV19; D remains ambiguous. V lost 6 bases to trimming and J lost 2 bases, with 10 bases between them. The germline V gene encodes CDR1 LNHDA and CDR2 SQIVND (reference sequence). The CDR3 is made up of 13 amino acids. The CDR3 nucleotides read TGTGCCAGTAGCCAACAGAGAAACACTGAAGCTTTCTTT. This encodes CASSQQRNTEAFF.

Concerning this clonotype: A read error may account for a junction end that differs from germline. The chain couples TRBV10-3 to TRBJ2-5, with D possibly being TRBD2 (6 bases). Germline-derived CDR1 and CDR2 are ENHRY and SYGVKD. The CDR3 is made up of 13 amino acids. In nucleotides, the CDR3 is TGTGCCAGCAGTTACTCGGGACTCATTCCTTTGTACTTC. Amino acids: CASSYSGLIPLYF.

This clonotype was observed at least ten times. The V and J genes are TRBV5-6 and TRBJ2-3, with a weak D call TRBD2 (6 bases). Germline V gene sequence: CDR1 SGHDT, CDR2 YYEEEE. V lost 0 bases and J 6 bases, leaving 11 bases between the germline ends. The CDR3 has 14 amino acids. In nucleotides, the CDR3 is TGTGCCAGCAGCTTGGTAAGCGGGTCGGATACGCAGTATTTT. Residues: CASSLVSGSDTQYF.

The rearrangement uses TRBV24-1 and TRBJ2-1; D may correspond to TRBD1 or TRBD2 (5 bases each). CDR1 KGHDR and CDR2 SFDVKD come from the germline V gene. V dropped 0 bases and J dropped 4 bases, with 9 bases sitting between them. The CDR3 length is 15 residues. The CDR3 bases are TGTGCCACCAGTGATTTGAGGGACCCATACAATGAGCAGTTCTTC. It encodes CATSDLRDPYNEQFF.

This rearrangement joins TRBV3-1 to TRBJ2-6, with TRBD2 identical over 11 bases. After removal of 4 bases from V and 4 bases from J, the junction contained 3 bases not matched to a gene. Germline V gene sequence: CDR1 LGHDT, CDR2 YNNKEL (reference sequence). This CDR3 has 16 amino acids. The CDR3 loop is CASSPTSGIGANVLTF. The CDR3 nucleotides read TGTGCCAGCAGCCCGACTAGCGGGATAGGGGCCAACGTCCTGACTTTC.

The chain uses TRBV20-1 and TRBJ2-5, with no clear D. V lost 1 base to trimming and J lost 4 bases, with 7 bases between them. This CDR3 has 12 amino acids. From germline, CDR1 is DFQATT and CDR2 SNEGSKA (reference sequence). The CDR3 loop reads CSARGPRETQYF. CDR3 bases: TGCAGTGCTAGAGGCCCCCGAGAGACCCAGTACTTC.

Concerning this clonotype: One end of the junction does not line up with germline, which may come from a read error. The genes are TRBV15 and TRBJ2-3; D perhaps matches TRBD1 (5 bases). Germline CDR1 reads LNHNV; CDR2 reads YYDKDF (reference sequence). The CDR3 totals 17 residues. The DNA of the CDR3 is TGTGCCGCCAGCAGAGATCATGGGAAGGGGATCACAGATACGCAGTGTTTT. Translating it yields CAASRDHGKGITDTQCF.

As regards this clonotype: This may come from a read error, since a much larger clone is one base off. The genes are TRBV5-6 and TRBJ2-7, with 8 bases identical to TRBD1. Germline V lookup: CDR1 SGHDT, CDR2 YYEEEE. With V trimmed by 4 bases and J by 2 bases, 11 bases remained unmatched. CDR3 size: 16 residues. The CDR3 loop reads CASSLLQGGGPYEQYF. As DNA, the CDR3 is TGTGCCAGCAGCCTGTTACAGGGGGGCGGCCCCTACGAGCAGTACTTC.

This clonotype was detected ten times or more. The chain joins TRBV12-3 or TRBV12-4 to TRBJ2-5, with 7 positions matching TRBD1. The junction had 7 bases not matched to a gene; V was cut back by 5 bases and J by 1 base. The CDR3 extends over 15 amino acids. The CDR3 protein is CASSTHRGLQETQYF. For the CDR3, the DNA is TGTGCCAGCAGTACTCACAGGGGCCTCCAAGAGACCCAGTACTTC.

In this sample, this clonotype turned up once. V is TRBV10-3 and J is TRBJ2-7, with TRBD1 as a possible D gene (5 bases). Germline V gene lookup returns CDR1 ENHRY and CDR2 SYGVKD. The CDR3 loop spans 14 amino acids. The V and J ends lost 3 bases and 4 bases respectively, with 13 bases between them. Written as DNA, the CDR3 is TGTGCCATCAGTGAAGGGGCAGGGATATACGAGCAGTACTTC. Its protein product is CAISEGAGIYEQYF.